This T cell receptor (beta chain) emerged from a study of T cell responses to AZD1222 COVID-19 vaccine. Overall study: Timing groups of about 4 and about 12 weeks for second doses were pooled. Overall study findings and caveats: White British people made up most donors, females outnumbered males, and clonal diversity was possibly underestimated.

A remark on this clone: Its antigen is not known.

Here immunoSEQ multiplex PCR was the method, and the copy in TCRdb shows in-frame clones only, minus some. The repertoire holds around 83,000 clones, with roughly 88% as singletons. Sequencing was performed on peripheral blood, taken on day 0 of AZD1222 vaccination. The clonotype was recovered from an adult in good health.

The CDR3 loop reads CASSLVSGTMREQYF. The CDR3 bases are TGTGCCAGCAGCTTGGTTAGCGGGACTATGCGCGAGCAGTACTTC. V usage is TRBV5-4 and J usage is TRBJ2-7, with 8 bases aligning to TRBD2. Trimming took 0 bases from V and 6 from J; bases not matched to a gene: 8. CDR1 and CDR2 (germline): SGHNT, YYREEE (reference sequence). The CDR3 is 15 amino acids.